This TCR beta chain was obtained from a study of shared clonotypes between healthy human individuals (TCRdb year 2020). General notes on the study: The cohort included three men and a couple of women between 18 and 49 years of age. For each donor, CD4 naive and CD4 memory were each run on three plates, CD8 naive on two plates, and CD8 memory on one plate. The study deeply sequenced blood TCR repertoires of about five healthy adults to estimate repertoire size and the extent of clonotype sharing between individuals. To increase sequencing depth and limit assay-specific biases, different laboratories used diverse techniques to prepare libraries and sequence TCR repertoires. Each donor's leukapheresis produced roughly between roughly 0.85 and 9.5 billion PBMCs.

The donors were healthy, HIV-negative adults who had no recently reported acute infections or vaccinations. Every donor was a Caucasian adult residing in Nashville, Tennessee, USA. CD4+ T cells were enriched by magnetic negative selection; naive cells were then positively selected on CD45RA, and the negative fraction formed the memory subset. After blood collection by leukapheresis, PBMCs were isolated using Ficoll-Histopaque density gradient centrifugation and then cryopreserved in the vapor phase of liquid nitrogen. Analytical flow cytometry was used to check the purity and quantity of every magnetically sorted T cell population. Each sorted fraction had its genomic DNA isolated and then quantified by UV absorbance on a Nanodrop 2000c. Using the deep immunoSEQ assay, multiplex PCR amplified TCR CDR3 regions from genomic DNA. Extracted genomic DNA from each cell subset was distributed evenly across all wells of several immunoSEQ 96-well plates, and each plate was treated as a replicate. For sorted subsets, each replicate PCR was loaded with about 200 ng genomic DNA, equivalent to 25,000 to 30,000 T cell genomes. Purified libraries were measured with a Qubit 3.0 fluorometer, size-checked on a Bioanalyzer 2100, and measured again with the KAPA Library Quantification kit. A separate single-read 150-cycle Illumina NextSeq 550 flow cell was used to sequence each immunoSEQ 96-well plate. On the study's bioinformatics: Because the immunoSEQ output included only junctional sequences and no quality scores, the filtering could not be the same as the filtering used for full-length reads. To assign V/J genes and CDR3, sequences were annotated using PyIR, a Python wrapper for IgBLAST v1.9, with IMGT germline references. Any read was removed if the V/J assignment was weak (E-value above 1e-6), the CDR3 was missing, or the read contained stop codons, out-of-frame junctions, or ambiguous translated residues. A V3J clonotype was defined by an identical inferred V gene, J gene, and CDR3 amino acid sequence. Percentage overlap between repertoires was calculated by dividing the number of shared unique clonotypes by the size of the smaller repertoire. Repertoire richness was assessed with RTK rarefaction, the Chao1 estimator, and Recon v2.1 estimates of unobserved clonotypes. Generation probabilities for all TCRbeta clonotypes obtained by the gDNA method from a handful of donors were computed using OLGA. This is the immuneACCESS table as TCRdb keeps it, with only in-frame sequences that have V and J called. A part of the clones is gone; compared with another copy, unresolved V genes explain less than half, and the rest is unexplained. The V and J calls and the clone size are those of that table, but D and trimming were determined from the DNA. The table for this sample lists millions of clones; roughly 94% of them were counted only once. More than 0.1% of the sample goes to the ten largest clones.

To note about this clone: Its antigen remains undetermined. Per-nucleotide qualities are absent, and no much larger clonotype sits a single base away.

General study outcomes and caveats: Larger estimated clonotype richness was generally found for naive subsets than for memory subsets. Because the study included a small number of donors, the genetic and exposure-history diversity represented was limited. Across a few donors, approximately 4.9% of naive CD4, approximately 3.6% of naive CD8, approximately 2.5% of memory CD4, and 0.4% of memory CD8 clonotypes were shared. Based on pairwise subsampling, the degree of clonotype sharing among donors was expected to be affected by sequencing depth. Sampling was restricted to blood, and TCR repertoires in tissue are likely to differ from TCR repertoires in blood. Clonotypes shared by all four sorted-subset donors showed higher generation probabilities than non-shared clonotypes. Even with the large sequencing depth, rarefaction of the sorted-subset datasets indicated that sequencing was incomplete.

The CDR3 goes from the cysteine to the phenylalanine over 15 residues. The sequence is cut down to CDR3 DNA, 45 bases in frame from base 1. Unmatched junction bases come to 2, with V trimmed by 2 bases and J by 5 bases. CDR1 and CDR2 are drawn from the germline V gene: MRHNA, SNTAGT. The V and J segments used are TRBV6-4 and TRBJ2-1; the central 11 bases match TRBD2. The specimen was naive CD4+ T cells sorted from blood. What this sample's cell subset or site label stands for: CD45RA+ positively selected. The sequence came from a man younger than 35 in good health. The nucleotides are TGTGCCAGCAGTGACGGGACTAGCGGTAACAATGAGCAGTTCTTC. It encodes CASSDGTSGNNEQFF.